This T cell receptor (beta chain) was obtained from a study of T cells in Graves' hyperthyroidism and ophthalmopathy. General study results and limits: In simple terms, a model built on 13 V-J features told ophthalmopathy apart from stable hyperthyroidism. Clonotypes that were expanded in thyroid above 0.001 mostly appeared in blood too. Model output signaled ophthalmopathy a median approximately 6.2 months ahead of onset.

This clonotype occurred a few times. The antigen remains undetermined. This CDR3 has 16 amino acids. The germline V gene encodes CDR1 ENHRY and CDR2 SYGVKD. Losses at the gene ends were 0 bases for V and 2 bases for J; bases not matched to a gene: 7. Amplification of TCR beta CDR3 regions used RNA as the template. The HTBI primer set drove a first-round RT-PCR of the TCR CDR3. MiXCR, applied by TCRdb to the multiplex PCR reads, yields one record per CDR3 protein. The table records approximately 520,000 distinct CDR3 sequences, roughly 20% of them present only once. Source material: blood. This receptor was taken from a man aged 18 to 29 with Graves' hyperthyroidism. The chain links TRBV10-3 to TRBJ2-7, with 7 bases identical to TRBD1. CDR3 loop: CAISESGWDRTYEQYF. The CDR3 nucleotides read TGTGCCATCAGTGAGTCGGGGTGGGACAGAACCTACGAGCAGTACTTC.